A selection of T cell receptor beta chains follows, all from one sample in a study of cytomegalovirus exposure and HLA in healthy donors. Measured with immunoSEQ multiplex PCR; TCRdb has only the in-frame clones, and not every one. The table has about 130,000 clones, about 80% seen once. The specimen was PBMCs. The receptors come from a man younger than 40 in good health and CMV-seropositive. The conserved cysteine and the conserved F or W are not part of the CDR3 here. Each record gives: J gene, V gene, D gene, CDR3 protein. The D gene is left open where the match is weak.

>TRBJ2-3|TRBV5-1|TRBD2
ASSFMVAGGSTDTQY
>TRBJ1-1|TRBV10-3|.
AISWGGEAF
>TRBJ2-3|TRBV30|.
AWSRRWEFNRASTDTQY
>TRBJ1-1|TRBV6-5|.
ASSSGQNTEAF
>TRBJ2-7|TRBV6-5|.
ASSWSGQAYEQY
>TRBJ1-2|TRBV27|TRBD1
ASSVTGVGGYGYT
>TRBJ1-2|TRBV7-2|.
ASSYRILNYGYT
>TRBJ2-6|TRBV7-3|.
ASSPVSGANVLT
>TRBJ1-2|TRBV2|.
ASSGSGTSYGYT
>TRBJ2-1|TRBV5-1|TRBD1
ASSLAKGTGYNEQF
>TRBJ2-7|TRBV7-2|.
ASSLTATYEQY
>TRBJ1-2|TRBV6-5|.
ASMAPRGYT
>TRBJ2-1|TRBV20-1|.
SASEGIEQF
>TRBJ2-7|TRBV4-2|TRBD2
ASSQELLAGRSYEQY
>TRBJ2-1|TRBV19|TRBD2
ASSRTSDSYNEQF
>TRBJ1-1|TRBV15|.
ATSRGAGQISAGEAF
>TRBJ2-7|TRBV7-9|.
ASSLGEAPGEQY
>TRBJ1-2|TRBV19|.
ASSGAFYGYT
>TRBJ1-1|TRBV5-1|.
ASFGPLGGTEAF
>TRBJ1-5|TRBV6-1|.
ASSVSGGDQPQH
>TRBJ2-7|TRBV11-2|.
ASSLGSGVSSYEQY
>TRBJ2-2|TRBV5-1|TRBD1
ASSLRDRASGELF
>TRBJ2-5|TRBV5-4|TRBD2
ASSPAASGGQETQY
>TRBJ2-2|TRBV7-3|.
ASSLIGSSTGELF
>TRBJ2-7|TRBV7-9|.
ASSLGGLPYYEQY
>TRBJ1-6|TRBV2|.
ASTQADLPNSPLH
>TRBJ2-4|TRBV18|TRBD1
ASSPGWGQGFPAKNIQY
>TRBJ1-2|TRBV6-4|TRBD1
ASRPDRGDFNYGYT
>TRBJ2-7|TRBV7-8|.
ASSLMAARFEQY
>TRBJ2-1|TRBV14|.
ASSPDSFYYNEQF
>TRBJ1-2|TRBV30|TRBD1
AWSVTGASNYGHGYT
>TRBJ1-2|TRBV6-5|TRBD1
ASRPPGTGGNGYT
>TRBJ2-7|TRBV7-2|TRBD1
ASSLGTGTGSYEQY
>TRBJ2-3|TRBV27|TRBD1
ASRSRDRVTDTQY
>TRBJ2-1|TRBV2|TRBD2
ASSTSGKGYNEQF